These 21 T cell receptor beta chains came from one sample sequenced in a study of blood T cell repertoires in COVID-19. TCRdb keeps only in-frame clones here, not all; method: immunoSEQ multiplex PCR. The data show some 180,000 clones, about 81% seen once. Sample: peripheral blood. Receptors were obtained from an older woman with COVID-19, enrolled during active disease.

This clone was observed a few times. The chain recombines TRBV1 with TRBJ2-7; the table's D gene call, TRBD1, was not cross checked with the DNA. TRBV1 is flagged as a pseudogene. CDR3 length equals 14 residues. The CDR3 DNA is TGCACCAGCAGCCAAGAGGCACCTCCCTACGAGCAGTACGTC. It specifies CTSSQEAPPYEQYV.

The rearrangement uses TRBV3-1 (or the pseudogene TRBV3-2) and TRBJ2-2; 7 nucleotides align to TRBD1. The V gene end was trimmed by 4 bases and the J gene end by 6 bases; junction bases not matched to a gene: 8. The CDR3 is 15 residues long. Germline V CDR1 and CDR2: LGHDT, YNNKEL (reference sequence). The CDR3 DNA is TGTGCCAGCAGCCTACAGGGGCTTGACTCCGGGGAGCTGTTTTTT. It encodes CASSLQGLDSGELFF.

This clone was seen a few times. The chain couples TRBV19 to TRBJ1-4; D is possibly TRBD1 (5 bases). V was shortened by 9 bases and J by 5 bases, with 28 bases between the two germline ends. Germline V lookup: CDR1 LNHDA, CDR2 SQIVND (reference sequence). CDR3 size: 18 residues. CDR3 DNA: TGTGCCAGCCGTCGAGGCCGGGACCGCGGGACCACCAATGAAAAACTGTTTTTT. Amino acid sequence: CASRRGRDRGTTNEKLFF.

This clone was counted only a few times. The chain links TRBV20-1 to TRBJ1-6, with TRBD1 as a possible D gene (5 bases). This CDR3 region has 11 residues. The germline V gene has CDR1 DFQATT and CDR2 SNEGSKA (reference sequence). V was shortened by 3 bases and J by 11 bases, with 8 bases between the two germline ends. In DNA, the CDR3 is TGCAGTGCTAGGTGGGGCCCACCCCTCCACTTT. It specifies CSARWGPPLHF.

The V gene is TRBV7-6, the J gene TRBJ1-6; TRBD1 aligns across 8 bases. Looked up from germline, CDR1 is SGHVS and CDR2 is FNYEAQ. This CDR3 is built from 15 residues. V dropped 5 bases and J dropped 5; count of bases not matched to a gene: 5. In DNA form, the CDR3 reads TGTGCCAGCAGCCTCCAGACAGGGGATAATTCACCCCTCCACTTT. It is translated as CASSLQTGDNSPLHF.

V gene TRBV20-1 combines with J gene TRBJ2-7, with 11 bases lining up with TRBD1. This CDR3 comprises 13 residues. CDR1 and CDR2 from the germline V gene are DFQATT and SNEGSKA (reference sequence). Unmatched junction bases numbered 5, after V lost 3 bases and J lost 7 bases. In DNA form, the CDR3 reads TGCAGTGCTAGTGGGGACAGGGGGTTTGAGCAGTACGTC. Translating it yields CSASGDRGFEQYV.

This chain uses TRBV10-1 with TRBJ1-1; 8 bases fit TRBD1. The V and J ends lost 6 bases and 3 bases, in that order; junction bases with no gene match: 6. The germline CDR1 and CDR2 sequences are WNHNN and SYGVQD (reference sequence). The CDR3 is made up of 14 amino acids. CDR3 sequence reads: CASRAGQVDTEAFF. CDR3 nucleotides: TGCGCCAGCAGAGCGGGACAGGTGGACACTGAAGCTTTCTTT.

V and J are TRBV6-6 and TRBJ2-1; the D is unclear. V gave up 2 bases and J gave up 5 bases, with 7 bases separating them. Germline CDR1 is MNHNY and CDR2 is SVGAGI (reference sequence). The CDR3 is made up of 13 amino acids. The CDR3 sequence is CASSYGGNNEQFF. Here the CDR3 DNA reads TGTGCCAGCAGTTACGGCGGTAACAATGAGCAGTTCTTC.

J is TRBJ2-5 and V is TRBV5-1, with 11 bases identical to TRBD2. The germline CDR1 and CDR2 sequences are SGHRS and YFSETQ. The CDR3 extends over 15 amino acids. Trimming removed 0 bases from V and 4 bases from J; junction bases left unmatched: 2. CDR3 coding DNA: TGCGCCAGCAGCTTGGGTACTAGCGGGGGAGAGACCCAGTACTTC. It is translated as CASSLGTSGGETQYF.

This chain connects TRBV11-2 to TRBJ2-1, with D tentatively TRBD2 (6 bases). The CDR3 length is 14 residues. V was clipped by 3 bases and J by 8 bases, with 14 bases between them. Germline loops: CDR1 SGHAT, CDR2 FQNNGV. CDR3 sequence: CASSFSGAIDEQFF. Here the CDR3 DNA reads TGTGCCAGCAGCTTCTCGGGAGCAATCGATGAGCAGTTCTTC.

V and J are TRBV11-2 and TRBJ1-2; 9 bases match TRBD1. In germline, CDR1 is SGHAT, CDR2 FQNNGV. The CDR3 sequence is 16 residues long. V shed 5 bases, J shed 6 bases, and the junction held 13 bases outside the gene matches. CDR3 sequence: CASSRLRDRDPHGYTF. For the CDR3, the DNA is TGTGCCAGCAGCAGACTCCGGGACAGGGACCCCCATGGCTACACCTTC.

The V call is TRBV18, the J call TRBJ2-3; D not certain. Trimming stripped 2 bases from V and 9 bases from J, with 12 bases between. Germline values: CDR1 KGHSH, CDR2 LQKENI. This CDR3 comprises 13 residues. CDR3 in amino acids: CASSPEIRRTQYF. The CDR3 DNA reads as TGTGCCAGCTCACCAGAAATCCGCAGAACGCAGTATTTT.

This clone has just a few counts. This sequence joins TRBV9 and TRBJ2-7; TRBD1 matches at 8 bases. Germline CDR1 SGDLS, CDR2 YYNGEE. CDR3 length: 16 amino acids. Trimming cost V 3 bases and J 2 bases; bases outside gene matches: 10. The CDR3 reads CASSAVDRGQPYEQYF. The CDR3 DNA reads TGTGCCAGCAGCGCAGTAGACAGGGGTCAGCCCTACGAGCAGTACTTC. The full variable domain, its missing parts supplied by reference TRBV9 and TRBJ2-7, is DSGVTQTPKHLITATGQRVTLRCSPRSGDLSVYWYQQSLDQGLQFLIQYYNGEERAKGNILERFSAQQFPDLHSELNLSSLELGDSALYFCASSAVDRGQPYEQYFGPGTRLTVT.

The V gene is TRBV28, the J gene TRBJ1-3; a possible D gene is TRBD1 (6 bases). The CDR3 has 14 residues. Germline-derived CDR1 and CDR2 are MDHEN and SYDVKM. The V end was cut by 5 bases, the J end by 4 bases, with 12 bases between. The CDR3 nucleotides read TGTGCCAGCAGTCTAAGGACAGCCGGAAACACCATATATTTT. This sequence encodes CASSLRTAGNTIYF.

This sequence joins TRBV2 and TRBJ1-4; possible D gene TRBD1, 5 bases. CDR1 SNHLY and CDR2 FYNNEI come from the germline V gene. V lost 6 bases to trimming and J lost 0 bases, with 8 bases between them. This CDR3 region has 14 residues. CDR3 coding DNA: TGTGCCAGCAGGGGGGGTTCAACTAATGAAAAACTGTTTTTT. Protein: CASRGGSTNEKLFF.

This clone has a handful of counts. CDR3 region: CASRGLRGEQYF. The CDR3, as DNA: TGTGCCAGCAGAGGCTTACGGGGCGAGCAGTACTTC. V and J are TRBV12-3 or TRBV12-4 and TRBJ2-7, with a possible D match to TRBD2 (5 bases). This CDR3 spans 12 amino acids. V gave up 6 bases and J gave up 6 bases, with 12 bases separating them.

The chain combines TRBV7-9 with TRBJ1-5; D is unresolved. Germline values: CDR1 SEHNR, CDR2 FQNEAQ (reference sequence). The CDR3 contains 13 residues. V was pared by 5 bases and J by 4 bases, with 9 bases between. DNA for the CDR3: TGTGCCAGCAGCGAGAACGGTAATCAGCCCCAGCATTTT. Translated: CASSENGNQPQHF. Full variable domain (outside the CDR3, taken from reference TRBV7-9 and TRBJ1-5): DTGVSQNPRHKITKRGQNVTFRCDPISEHNRLYWYRQTLGQGPEFLTYFQNEAQLEKSRLLSDRFSAERPKGSFSTLEIQRTEQGDSAMYLCASSENGNQPQHFGDGTRLSIL.

J is TRBJ2-2 and V is TRBV6-5; no definite D call. Looked up from germline, CDR1 is MNHEY and CDR2 is SVGAGI. The CDR3 has 13 amino acids. V lost 6 bases and J lost 4, with 9 bases in between. This chain's CDR3 is CASRPWATGELFF. Here the CDR3 DNA reads TGTGCCAGCAGACCATGGGCCACCGGGGAGCTGTTTTTT.

The count of this clone is one. V gene TRBV7-3 combines with J gene TRBJ1-2; TRBD1 matches 7 bases. Germline CDR1 SGHTA, CDR2 FQGTGA. V was pared by 5 bases and J by 8 bases, with 11 bases of the junction left unmatched. The CDR3 length is 14 residues. CDR3 sequence (DNA): TGTGCCAGCAGCCCCTCCGGGACAGAAAGGGGCTACACCTTC. Encoded protein: CASSPSGTERGYTF.

V and J are TRBV11-2 and TRBJ2-7, with TRBD1 matching over 7 bases. The CDR3 has 15 amino acids. Germline V gene sequence: CDR1 SGHAT, CDR2 FQNNGV. Germline trimming cut 0 bases from V and 5 bases from J; bases unmatched to any gene: 7. For the CDR3, the DNA is TGTGCCAGCAGCTTAGATTGGGGACAGACAAACGAGCAGTACGTC. Its translation is CASSLDWGQTNEQYV.

The chain employs TRBV7-2 and TRBJ2-3; TRBD2 agrees at 7 bases. The CDR3 contains 15 residues. V lost 4 bases to trimming and J lost 1 base; unmatched junction nucleotides: 5. Germline V gene data show CDR1 as SGHTA and CDR2 as FQGNSA. The CDR3 protein is CASSSGLGGTDTQYF. The CDR3 DNA follows: TGTGCCAGCAGCTCAGGACTAGGGGGCACAGATACGCAGTATTTT.